These 26 T cell receptor beta chains were all obtained from the same sample, sequenced in a study of blood T cells in healthy people across ages. A J-beta primer mix and a sample-barcoded 5' primer were used in a second PCR of roughly 6 to 11 cycles. TCRdb called the 5' RACE reads again in MiXCR, with one record for every CDR3 protein. In the table there are roughly 700,000 distinct CDR3 sequences, roughly 50% of which are singletons. The sequenced material came from blood. The receptors derive from a woman aged 55-70 years in good health.

The chain links TRBV12-3 or TRBV12-4 to TRBJ1-6; D ambiguous. V was pared by 1 base and J by 11 bases, with 12 bases between. This CDR3 region has 14 residues. The CDR3 sequence: CASSLGATRTPLHF. Written as DNA, the CDR3 is TGTGCCAGCAGTTTAGGGGCCACCCGAACACCCCTCCACTTT.

The CDR3 protein is CASSLSGGGLNYEQYF. As DNA, the CDR3 is TGTGCCAGCAGCTTATCTGGGGGAGGCCTCAACTACGAGCAGTACTTC. The rearrangement links TRBV7-2 to TRBJ2-7, with D possibly TRBD2 on 6 matching bases. The CDR3 is 16 amino acids. Trimming shortened V by 2 bases and J by 3 bases, and 17 bases separated the two germline ends. Germline values: CDR1 SGHTA, CDR2 FQGNSA.

The rearrangement joins TRBV18 to TRBJ1-1; weak D call: TRBD1 (6 bases). The CDR3 is 14 amino acids. Germline V CDR1 and CDR2: KGHSH, LQKENI. V lost 6 bases and J lost 3, with 14 bases in between. CDR3 region: CASSPGQIYTEAFF. For the CDR3, the DNA is TGTGCCAGCTCGCCCGGACAGATCTACACTGAAGCTTTCTTT.

The J gene is TRBJ1-2, the V gene TRBV20-1, with D tentatively TRBD1 (5 bases). CDR1 DFQATT and CDR2 SNEGSKA come from the germline V gene (reference sequence). The CDR3 sequence is 15 residues long. The V gene lost 1 base and the J gene lost 3 bases, with 15 bases spanning the gap. CDR3: CSARVATGGYYGYTF. The CDR3 bases are TGCAGTGCTAGAGTTGCAACTGGGGGATACTATGGCTACACCTTC.

This clonotype was counted only a few times. CDR3 region: CSARTEGALWGYTF. CDR3 bases: TGCAGTGCAAGGACAGAGGGCGCCCTGTGGGGCTACACCTTC. This sequence joins TRBV20-1 and TRBJ1-2; D is possibly TRBD1 (6 bases). The CDR3 consists of 14 residues. Germline assignment: CDR1 DFQATT and CDR2 SNEGSKA (reference sequence). The ends were cut back, 6 bases at V and 8 bases at J, with 22 bases in the middle.

Many counts were recorded for this clonotype. The chain joins TRBV28 to TRBJ1-2, with 8 bases identical to TRBD1. The CDR3 extends over 14 amino acids. CDR1 is MDHEN and CDR2 is SYDVKM in the germline V gene. The V and J ends lost 6 bases and 3 bases, in that order; junction bases with no gene match: 6. The CDR3 region is CASRLPTGDYGYTF. The CDR3 DNA follows: TGTGCCAGCAGACTACCGACAGGGGACTATGGCTACACCTTC.

The chain carries TRBV4-1 and TRBJ1-6; 7 bases are shared with TRBD1. V shed 3 bases, J shed 10 bases, and the junction held 12 bases outside the gene matches. Germline V CDR1 and CDR2: MGHRA, YSYEKL. The CDR3 runs 16 residues. The CDR3 nucleotides are TGCGCCAGCAGCCAGGCAACCGGGACAGTTCAGTCACCCCTCCACTTT. This codes for CASSQATGTVQSPLHF.

This clonotype was seen many times. This chain uses TRBV29-1 with TRBJ2-1; no definite D call. The ends were cut back, 0 bases at V and 0 bases at J, with 12 bases in the middle. This CDR3 contains 16 residues. Germline V gene lookup returns CDR1 SQVTM and CDR2 ANQGSEA. In nucleotides, the CDR3 is TGCAGCGTTGAAGATGTCAGTCCGTACTCCTACAATGAGCAGTTCTTC. As protein: CSVEDVSPYSYNEQFF.

This clonotype was seen a few times. This chain joins TRBV7-2 and TRBJ2-5; 10 positions match TRBD2. The length of the CDR3 is 16 residues. The trim removed 2 bases at V and 4 bases at J, leaving 7 bases unmatched. The germline V gene encodes CDR1 SGHTA and CDR2 FQGNSA. The CDR3 bases are TGTGCCAGCAGCTTACAAGCGGGAGGGTGGGCAGAGACCCAGTACTTC. This encodes CASSLQAGGWAETQYF. The full variable domain, rest sourced from reference TRBV7-2 and TRBJ2-5, is GAGVSQSPSNKVTEKGKDVELRCDPISGHTALYWYRQSLGQGLEFLIYFQGNSAPDKSGLPSDRFSAERTGGSVSTLTIQRTQQEDSAVYLCASSLQAGGWAETQYFGPGTRLLVL.

The chain is built from TRBV28 and TRBJ2-7; unclear D gene. The V and J ends lost 6 bases and 5 bases respectively, with 20 bases between them. This CDR3 spans 15 amino acids. Germline lookup yields CDR1 MDHEN and CDR2 SYDVKM. In DNA form, the CDR3 reads TGTGCCAGCAGCCACCTCAAAGAGCACGAGGACGAGCAGTACTTC. This codes for CASSHLKEHEDEQYF.

V and J are TRBV29-1 and TRBJ2-3; TRBD2 agrees at 11 bases. Germline V gene data show CDR1 as SQVTM and CDR2 as ANQGSEA. J gave up 5 bases and V 4 bases, and 5 bases lay outside the gene matches. The CDR3 length is 14 residues. The CDR3 nucleotides are TGCAGCGTTGTCGGGACTAGCGGTGTAGATACGCAGTATTTT. This codes for CSVVGTSGVDTQYF.

This clonotype was seen more than once but under ten times. The V gene is TRBV29-1, the J gene TRBJ2-5; the D gene could be TRBD1 or TRBD2 (5 bases each). Germline-derived CDR1 and CDR2 are SQVTM and ANQGSEA. The CDR3 extends over 12 amino acids. V was clipped by 6 bases and J by 4 bases, with 12 bases between them. CDR3: CSVTGAGETQYF. DNA for the CDR3: TGCAGCGTCACCGGGGCAGGAGAGACCCAGTACTTC.

V and J are TRBV5-5 and TRBJ2-1; TRBD2 matches at 9 bases. The junction had 6 bases not matched to a gene; V was cut back by 3 bases and J by 2 bases. Germline lookup yields CDR1 SGHKS and CDR2 YYEKEE (reference sequence). The length of the CDR3 is 16 residues. The CDR3 region has the DNA TGTGCCAGCAGCTCCTCTAGCGGGATGACCTACAATGAGCAGTTCTTC. Amino acid sequence: CASSSSSGMTYNEQFF.

This clonotype showed up many times. J is TRBJ2-7 and V is TRBV10-3; maybe TRBD2 (5 bases). The V gene lost 3 bases and the J gene lost 6 bases, with 9 bases spanning the gap. This CDR3 comprises 12 residues. The germline V gene has CDR1 ENHRY and CDR2 SYGVKD. The CDR3 is CAISDDYSEQYF. The CDR3 DNA reads as TGTGCCATCAGTGACGACTACAGCGAGCAGTACTTC.

This clonotype showed up many times. The rearrangement joins TRBV15 to TRBJ2-1; 9 bases align to TRBD2. With 3 bases clipped from V and 4 bases from J, the junction kept 16 bases outside the gene matches. The CDR3 has 19 residues. Per germline, CDR1 LNHNV and CDR2 YYDKDF (reference sequence). The CDR3: CATSRGDLPGLAGYNEQFF. The CDR3, as DNA: TGTGCCACCAGCAGGGGGGACCTGCCGGGACTAGCCGGATACAATGAGCAGTTCTTC. Full variable domain (missing parts from reference TRBV15 and TRBJ2-1): DAMVIQNPRYQVTQFGKPVTLSCSQTLNHNVMYWYQQKSSQAPKLLFHYYDKDFNNEADTPDNFQSRRPNTSFCFLDIRSPGLGDTAMYLCATSRGDLPGLAGYNEQFFGPGTRLTVL.

The chain recombines TRBV20-1 with TRBJ2-1, with a weak D call TRBD2 (5 bases). V was cut by 3 bases and J by 0 bases, with 12 bases left in between. Per germline, CDR1 DFQATT and CDR2 SNEGSKA (reference sequence). The CDR3 extends over 15 amino acids. CDR3 in amino acids: CSASKRQSSYNEQFF. As DNA, the CDR3 is TGCAGTGCTAGTAAGCGGCAGAGCTCCTACAATGAGCAGTTCTTC.

A word on this clonotype: A junction end diverges from the germline sequence, so it may reflect a read error. CDR3 loop: CVSSGLAVYEQYF. Here the CDR3 DNA reads TGTGTCAGCAGTGGACTAGCGGTATACGAGCAGTACTTC. The chain is built from TRBV6-1 and TRBJ2-7, with 10 bases fitting TRBD2. Germline V gene lookup returns CDR1 MNHNS and CDR2 SASEGT. The CDR3 has 13 amino acids.

The table lists this clonotype with many counts. This chain links TRBV4-3 with TRBJ2-7; weak D call: TRBD2 (5 bases). CDR1 LGHNA and CDR2 YSLEER come from the germline V gene. CDR3 length: 12 amino acids. V was cut by 0 bases and J by 9 bases, with 9 bases left in between. The CDR3 here is CASSQETGRQYF. In DNA, the CDR3 is TGCGCCAGCAGCCAAGAAACGGGGAGGCAGTACTTC.

The rearrangement links TRBV3-1 to TRBJ2-3; the D is unclear. With 3 bases removed from V and 4 bases from J, the gap between germline ends came to 8 bases. The CDR3 is 13 residues long. Germline V gives CDR1 LGHDT, CDR2 YNNKEL (reference sequence). Here the CDR3 reads CASSHRSADTQYF. For the CDR3, the DNA is TGTGCCAGCAGCCACCGTTCCGCAGATACGCAGTATTTT.

The rearrangement links TRBV29-1 to TRBJ2-6, with unresolved D. The V gene's germline CDR1 is SQVTM and CDR2 ANQGSEA. The CDR3 is made up of 15 amino acids. Trimming took off 6 bases at V and 2 bases at J, with 14 bases between the two ends. In nucleotides, the CDR3 is TGCAGCGTGGGATTGGGCGGAGCTGGGGCCAACGTCCTGACTTTC. It translates to CSVGLGGAGANVLTF.

This sequence joins TRBV7-2 and TRBJ1-2, with D perhaps TRBD1 (6 bases). The CDR3 has 14 residues. With 5 bases removed from V and 3 bases from J, the gap between germline ends came to 13 bases. Germline V gene data show CDR1 as SGHTA and CDR2 as FQGNSA. In DNA, the CDR3 is TGTGCCAGCAGCCAACGGGCAGGGGACTATGGCTACACCTTC. Translated, it gives CASSQRAGDYGYTF.

This clonotype has a count of ten or more. The V gene is TRBV5-1, the J gene TRBJ2-1, with D maybe TRBD2 (6 bases). Germline CDR1 SGHRS, CDR2 YFSETQ. The CDR3 runs to 14 residues. Trimming removed 6 bases at V and 5 bases at J, with 15 bases between. CDR3 loop: CASTALGGDNEQFF. Here the CDR3 DNA reads TGCGCCAGCACCGCCCTCGGGGGAGACAATGAGCAGTTCTTC.

The chain uses TRBV18 and TRBJ2-5; TRBD2 aligns across 13 bases. Per germline, CDR1 KGHSH and CDR2 LQKENI. The CDR3 covers 17 residues. J was trimmed by 5 bases and V by 6 bases; bases with no gene match: 12. The CDR3 loop reads CASSPGTSGTEGETQYF. CDR3 bases: TGTGCCAGCTCCCCTGGGACTAGCGGGACCGAGGGGGAGACCCAGTACTTC.

This clonotype was detected a few times. This chain links TRBV7-2 with TRBJ2-4, with D hard to call. This CDR3 region has 15 residues. V lost 8 bases to trimming and J lost 1 base, with 15 bases between them. Germline CDR1 and CDR2: SGHTA and FQGNSA. CDR3 protein: CASADVGEAKNIQYF. In nucleotides, the CDR3 is TGTGCCAGCGCCGACGTAGGAGAGGCCAAAAACATTCAGTACTTC.

This clonotype was counted between two and nine times. The chain carries TRBV6-6 and TRBJ1-1; D remains unclear. Per germline, CDR1 MNHNY and CDR2 SVGAGI (reference sequence). CDR3 length: 13 amino acids. V lost 6 bases, J lost 8 bases, and 16 bases lay in between. The CDR3 nucleotides are TGTGCCAGCAGCCCGGGAGGTTCTGGGGAAGCTTTCTTT. This gives the protein CASSPGGSGEAFF.

This clonotype was seen once. The chain joins TRBV28 to TRBJ1-2; tentatively, D is TRBD1 (5 bases). Germline V gives CDR1 MDHEN, CDR2 SYDVKM. The CDR3 is 15 amino acids. Between the trimmed V and J ends, which lost 5 bases and 5 bases, there was a span of 18 bases. The CDR3 DNA reads as TGTGCCAGCAGTCCTTTGGTAGGGACCGAATATGGCTACACCTTC. Protein product: CASSPLVGTEYGYTF.